A single sample is the source of the 3 T cell receptor beta chains below, sequenced in a study of blood T cell repertoires in COVID-19 (dated by TCRdb to about 2020). Libraries were prepared through the immunoSEQ multiplex PCR assay. The table comes from immuneACCESS by way of TCRdb, which keeps in-frame sequences with V and J called. Part of the clones is missing from these tables; in studies checked, under half for an unresolved V gene and the rest for unknown reasons. The sample table lists over 150,000 clones, more than 70% of them with a count of one. The ten largest clones take up over 9.5% of the sample. Sequencing was performed on peripheral blood. The receptors here all came from a woman older than 75 with active or convalescent COVID-19.

The rearrangement uses TRBV7-2 and TRBJ2-7, with 10 positions matching TRBD2. In germline, CDR1 is SGHTA, CDR2 FQGNSA. V was pared by 3 bases and J by 5 bases, with 7 bases of the junction left unmatched. This CDR3 has 15 residues. The CDR3 nucleotides read TGTGCCAGCAGCTTGAGCGGGAGGGCCGAGCACGAGCAGTACTTC. Translated, it gives CASSLSGRAEHEQYF.

The V and J genes are TRBV10-1 and TRBJ1-5; 8 bases match TRBD1. The CDR3 is 14 residues long. Trimming removed 2 bases from V and 5 bases from J; junction bases left unmatched: 2. The V gene's germline CDR1 is WNHNN and CDR2 SYGVQD (reference sequence). The CDR3 loop reads CASSEDRGDQPQHF. CDR3 in DNA: TGCGCCAGCAGTGAGGACAGGGGAGATCAGCCCCAGCATTTT.

This rearrangement joins TRBV11-3 to TRBJ2-1; 9 nucleotides line up with TRBD2. V lost 1 base and J lost 0; bases outside the gene matches: 7. This CDR3 has 18 amino acids. Germline V CDR1 and CDR2: SGHNT, YENEEA. The chain's CDR3 is CASSLGGLAVSSYNEQFF. In DNA form, the CDR3 reads TGTGCCAGCAGCTTAGGGGGACTAGCTGTTAGCTCCTACAATGAGCAGTTCTTC.